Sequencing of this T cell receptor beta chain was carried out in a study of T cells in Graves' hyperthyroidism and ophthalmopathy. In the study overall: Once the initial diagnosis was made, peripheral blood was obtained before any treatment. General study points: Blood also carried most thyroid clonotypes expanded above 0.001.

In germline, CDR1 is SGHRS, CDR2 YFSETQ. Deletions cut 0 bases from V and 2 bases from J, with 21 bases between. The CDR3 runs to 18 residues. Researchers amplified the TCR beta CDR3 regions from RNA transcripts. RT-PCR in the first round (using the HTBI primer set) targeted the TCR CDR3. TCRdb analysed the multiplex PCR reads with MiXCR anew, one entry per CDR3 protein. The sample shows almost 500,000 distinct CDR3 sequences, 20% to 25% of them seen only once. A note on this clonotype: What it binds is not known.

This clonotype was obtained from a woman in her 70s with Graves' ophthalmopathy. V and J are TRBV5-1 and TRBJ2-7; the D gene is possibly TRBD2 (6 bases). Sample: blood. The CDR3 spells CASSLEPGRYGGPYEQYF. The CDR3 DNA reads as TGCGCCAGCAGCTTGGAACCCGGACGGTATGGAGGGCCCTACGAGCAGTACTTC.